A single sample is the source of the 2 T cell receptor beta chains below, sequenced in a study of metastatic and nonmetastatic thyroid tumors. Through MiXCR, TCRdb re-clonotyped the PCR reads. The repertoire includes roughly 93,000 clones, over 9.5% of them detected once, and about 11% sits in the top ten. Thyroid surgery was preceded by no treatment in any patient. The sequencing sample was made of blood. The origin of the receptors is a female donor with papillary thyroid cancer or a benign thyroid nodule (not recorded which). Some clones in this sample may be carry-over from other donors' samples.

This clone has a count of ten or more. This sequence joins TRBV6-2 or TRBV6-3 and TRBJ2-2; D unresolved. The CDR3 covers 12 residues. Trimming pared 5 bases from V and 6 bases from J, leaving 7 bases between. The germline V gene encodes CDR1 MNHEY and CDR2 SVGEGT. The CDR3 bases are TGTGCCAGCAGTCCTTCCGCCGGGGAGCTGTTTTTT. Translated, it gives CASSPSAGELFF.

This clone appeared many times. V and J are TRBV7-9 and TRBJ2-7, with D unresolved. Trimming stripped 5 bases from V and 3 bases from J, with 8 bases between. This CDR3 contains 12 residues. The germline CDR1 and CDR2 sequences are SEHNR and FQNEAQ (reference sequence). CDR3 residues: CASSIENYEQYF. In nucleotides, the CDR3 is TGTGCCAGCAGCATAGAAAACTACGAGCAGTACTTC.